These 24 T cell receptor beta chains were all obtained from the same sample, sequenced in a study of T cells in tuberculosis. Here immunoSEQ multiplex PCR was the method, and the copy in TCRdb shows in-frame clones only, minus some. Altogether about 25,000 clones are present, more than 90% being singletons, with the ten largest covering 15% to 20%. The specimen sequenced was PBMCs. All receptors come from a donor aged 5 to 30 with latent tuberculosis or without tuberculosis infection. Some clones in this sample may be carry-over from other donors' samples.

This chain links TRBV28 with TRBJ1-2; D is ambiguous. CDR1 and CDR2 (germline): MDHEN, SYDVKM. The ends were cut back, 3 bases at V and 6 bases at J, with 11 bases in the middle. This CDR3 is built from 13 residues. As DNA, the CDR3 is TGTGCCAGCAGTTTGCGAGGAACAAATGGCTACACCTTC. Its translation is CASSLRGTNGYTF.

The rearrangement joins TRBV2 to TRBJ1-2, with 7 bases fitting TRBD1. CDR1 SNHLY and CDR2 FYNNEI come from the germline V gene. Trimming at V came to 9 bases and at J to 4 bases, leaving 5 bases not matched to a gene. The CDR3 is 12 residues long. The CDR3 DNA follows: TGTGCCAGAATTCAGGGGGGCTATGGCTACACCTTC. It translates to CARIQGGYGYTF.

The rearrangement uses TRBV5-1 and TRBJ1-1; TRBD1 matches 7 bases. This CDR3 has 14 residues. Germline CDR1 SGHRS, CDR2 YFSETQ. The trim removed 4 bases at V and 0 bases at J, leaving 3 bases unmatched. The CDR3 here is CASSPGQMNTEAFF. The CDR3 DNA reads as TGCGCCAGCAGCCCGGGACAGATGAACACTGAAGCTTTCTTT.

The V and J genes are TRBV13 and TRBJ2-3; D call uncertain. The CDR3 sequence is 15 residues long. The V gene lost 3 bases and the J gene lost 1 base, with 11 bases spanning the gap. Germline V gives CDR1 PRHDT, CDR2 FYEKMQ (reference sequence). The CDR3 DNA reads TGTGCCAGCAGCTTTCACGAGGATGGCACAGATACGCAGTATTTT. Translated: CASSFHEDGTDTQYF.

This chain connects TRBV11-2 to TRBJ2-4; TRBD2 aligns across 10 bases. The V segment lost 5 bases and the J segment 1 base; nucleotides outside the gene matches: 8. The CDR3 spans 17 residues. The germline gives CDR1 SGHAT, CDR2 FQNNGV. CDR3 sequence (DNA): TGTGCCAGCAGCAAAGTGGGTAGCGGGGGGGCCAAAAACATTCAGTACTTC. Translated: CASSKVGSGGAKNIQYF. The whole variable domain, remainder taken from reference TRBV11-2 and TRBJ2-4, is EAGVAQSPRYKIIEKRQSVAFWCNPISGHATLYWYQQILGQGPKLLIQFQNNGVVDDSQLPKDRFSAERLKGVDSTLKIQPAKLEDSAVYLCASSKVGSGGAKNIQYFGAGTRLSVL.

J is TRBJ2-7 and V is TRBV7-7, with D perhaps matching TRBD2 (5 bases). CDR3 length equals 13 residues. Germline V lookup: CDR1 SSHAT, CDR2 FNYEAQ (reference sequence). Trimming removed 1 base from V and 5 bases from J, with 9 bases in between. Here the CDR3 DNA reads TGTGCCAGCAGCTTAGGAGGGTCTGACGAGCAGTACTTC. Translated: CASSLGGSDEQYF. Full variable domain (missing parts from reference TRBV7-7 and TRBJ2-7): GAGVSQSPRYKVTKRGQDVTLRCDPISSHATLYWYQQALGQGPEFLTYFNYEAQPDKSGLPSDRFSAERPEGSISTLTIQRTEQRDSAMYRCASSLGGSDEQYFGPGTRLTVT.

J is TRBJ1-4 and V is TRBV30, with 7 bases fitting TRBD1. The CDR3 extends over 12 amino acids. Per germline, CDR1 GTSNPN and CDR2 SVGIG (reference sequence). V shed 6 bases, J shed 6 bases, and the junction held 4 bases outside the gene matches. In DNA form, the CDR3 reads TGTGCCTGCGACAGGGAGGATGAAAAACTGTTTTTT. Protein sequence: CACDREDEKLFF.

This chain links TRBV7-9 with TRBJ1-1, with a weak D call TRBD1 (6 bases). The CDR3 is 14 residues long. V lost 4 bases and J lost 5, with 14 bases in between. In germline, CDR1 is SEHNR, CDR2 FQNEAQ (reference sequence). The CDR3 coding sequence is TGTGCCAGCAGCTATGCACAGGGTCGGACTGAAGCTTTCTTT. It encodes CASSYAQGRTEAFF.

This clone counts as large. The chain is built from TRBV5-1 and TRBJ1-5; a possible D gene is TRBD1 (6 bases). CDR3 length equals 15 residues. V gave up 1 base and J gave up 6 bases, with 14 bases separating them. Germline assignment: CDR1 SGHRS and CDR2 YFSETQ. CDR3 loop: CASSLTGSMGQPQHF. CDR3 sequence (DNA): TGCGCCAGCAGCTTGACAGGGAGTATGGGTCAGCCCCAGCATTTT.

This chain uses TRBV15 with TRBJ1-4; D unresolved. Trimming removed 4 bases at V and 5 bases at J, with 8 bases between. The germline V gene has CDR1 LNHNV and CDR2 YYDKDF (reference sequence). The CDR3 is 13 amino acids. The DNA of the CDR3 is TGTGCCACCAGCATGGCCTGGAATGAAAAACTGTTTTTT. This sequence encodes CATSMAWNEKLFF.

The genes are TRBV18 and TRBJ2-1, with 7 bases lining up with TRBD2. Germline V gene lookup returns CDR1 KGHSH and CDR2 LQKENI. The CDR3 contains 17 residues. V gave up 2 bases and J gave up 0 bases; unmatched junction bases: 7. Written as DNA, the CDR3 is TGTGCCAGCTCACCAACGGTGGGAGGGGTCTCCTACAATGAGCAGTTCTTC. It yields the protein CASSPTVGGVSYNEQFF.

The CDR3 sequence is CASSLVGTATINIQYF. The CDR3 DNA sequence: TGTGCCAGCAGCTTGGTCGGGACAGCCACTATAAACATTCAGTACTTC. V is TRBV5-6 and J is TRBJ2-4; 7 nucleotides agree with TRBD1. V lost 0 bases, J lost 6 bases, and 9 bases stayed unmatched. The CDR3 is 16 amino acids. Germline CDR1 and CDR2: SGHDT and YYEEEE.

This chain connects TRBV5-4 to TRBJ2-1; TRBD1 is a possible D gene (5 bases). There are 12 residues in the CDR3. Trimming took 4 bases from V and 12 from J, leaving 14 bases between them. Germline assignment: CDR1 SGHNT and CDR2 YYREEE (reference sequence). The CDR3 sequence is CASSPDSLGQFF. Written as DNA, the CDR3 is TGTGCCAGCAGCCCAGACAGTTTAGGGCAGTTCTTC.

This clone was recorded only once. The genes are TRBV6-1 and TRBJ2-7, with 9 bases matching TRBD2. CDR1 is MNHNS and CDR2 is SASEGT in the germline V gene. This CDR3 contains 14 residues. The junction had 3 bases not matched to a gene; V was cut back by 3 bases and J by 3 bases. The DNA for the CDR3 is TGTGCCAGCAGTGAGACTAGCGGTGACTACGAGCAGTACTTC. It encodes CASSETSGDYEQYF.

V and J are TRBV10-3 and TRBJ1-6; D call uncertain. Looked up from germline, CDR1 is ENHRY and CDR2 is SYGVKD. The germline V and J ends were trimmed by 5 bases and 8 bases, with 13 bases remaining between them. The CDR3 is 14 residues long. CDR3 residues: CAISPISSDSPLHF. The CDR3 nucleotides read TGTGCCATCAGTCCGATAAGTTCAGATTCACCCCTCCACTTT.

The chain carries TRBV5-1 and TRBJ1-1; TRBD1 agrees at 8 bases. Germline values: CDR1 SGHRS, CDR2 YFSETQ. The ends lost 4 bases at V and 1 base at J; junction bases unmatched: 0. The length of the CDR3 is 13 residues. The CDR3 DNA reads TGCGCCAGCAGCACAGGGGGGAACACTGAAGCTTTCTTT. Protein sequence: CASSTGGNTEAFF.

The chain links TRBV30 to TRBJ1-5; 9 positions agree with TRBD1. The CDR3 contains 12 residues. The junction had 3 bases not matched to a gene; V was cut back by 3 bases and J by 9 bases. Germline V gene sequence: CDR1 GTSNPN, CDR2 SVGIG (reference sequence). The CDR3 region is CAWSGQGSPQHF. CDR3 DNA: TGTGCCTGGAGCGGACAGGGGTCGCCCCAGCATTTT.

This chain connects TRBV28 to TRBJ2-3; 7 bases fit TRBD1. CDR3 length: 14 residues. V was clipped by 6 bases and J by 7 bases; unmatched bases: 10. Germline CDR1 MDHEN, CDR2 SYDVKM. CDR3 in amino acids: CASRKRDRINTQYF. For the CDR3, the DNA is TGTGCCAGCAGGAAACGGGACAGAATAAATACGCAGTATTTT.

V and J are TRBV7-2 and TRBJ2-7; 8 bases are shared with TRBD2. Germline CDR1 is SGHTA and CDR2 is FQGNSA. V was clipped by 6 bases and J by 3 bases; unmatched bases: 7. The length of the CDR3 is 14 residues. In DNA form, the CDR3 reads TGTGCCAGCAGGTTAACTAGCGGTTACTACGAGCAGTACTTC. Protein product: CASRLTSGYYEQYF.

The J gene is TRBJ2-7, the V gene TRBV11-2, with a weak D call TRBD1 (6 bases). Trimming shortened V by 2 bases and J by 4 bases, and 15 bases separated the two germline ends. CDR1 is SGHAT, CDR2 FQNNGV, per germline. The CDR3 is 15 amino acids. The DNA of the CDR3 is TGTGCCAGCAGCTTACTAAGAGACAGGTTGTACGAGCAGTACTTC. This sequence encodes CASSLLRDRLYEQYF.

The count of this clone is one. The J gene is TRBJ2-1, the V gene TRBV29-1, with 8 positions matching TRBD2. The CDR3 has 11 amino acids. With V trimmed by 8 bases and J by 14 bases, 11 bases remained unmatched. The germline V gene has CDR1 SQVTM and CDR2 ANQGSEA. CDR3: CSLELAGREFF. The DNA of the CDR3 is TGCAGCCTCGAGTTAGCGGGGCGGGAGTTCTTC.

The gene calls are TRBV27 and TRBJ2-5; TRBD1 matches at 8 bases. Looked up from germline, CDR1 is MNHEY and CDR2 is SMNVEV (reference sequence). This CDR3 comprises 14 residues. J was trimmed by 5 bases and V by 5 bases; bases with no gene match: 7. This CDR3 reads CASSRGQGGETQYF. Written as DNA, the CDR3 is TGTGCCAGCAGTAGAGGACAGGGTGGCGAGACCCAGTACTTC.

V is TRBV15 and J is TRBJ2-7, with D possibly matching TRBD1 (6 bases). V was clipped by 3 bases and J by 6 bases, with 15 bases between them. This CDR3 comprises 14 residues. CDR1 is LNHNV, CDR2 YYDKDF, per germline (reference sequence). The chain's CDR3 is CATSSAPQGTEQYF. CDR3 DNA: TGTGCCACCAGCAGTGCCCCACAGGGTACCGAGCAGTACTTC.

Written as DNA, the CDR3 is TGTGCCAGCAGTGAAAGGGGAAGGAATCAGCCCCAGCATTTT. This codes for CASSERGRNQPQHF. The chain has TRBV2 and TRBJ1-5, with D maybe TRBD1 (5 bases). V lost 2 bases to trimming and J lost 4 bases, with 9 bases between them. Germline-derived CDR1 and CDR2 are SNHLY and FYNNEI. The CDR3 is 14 residues long.